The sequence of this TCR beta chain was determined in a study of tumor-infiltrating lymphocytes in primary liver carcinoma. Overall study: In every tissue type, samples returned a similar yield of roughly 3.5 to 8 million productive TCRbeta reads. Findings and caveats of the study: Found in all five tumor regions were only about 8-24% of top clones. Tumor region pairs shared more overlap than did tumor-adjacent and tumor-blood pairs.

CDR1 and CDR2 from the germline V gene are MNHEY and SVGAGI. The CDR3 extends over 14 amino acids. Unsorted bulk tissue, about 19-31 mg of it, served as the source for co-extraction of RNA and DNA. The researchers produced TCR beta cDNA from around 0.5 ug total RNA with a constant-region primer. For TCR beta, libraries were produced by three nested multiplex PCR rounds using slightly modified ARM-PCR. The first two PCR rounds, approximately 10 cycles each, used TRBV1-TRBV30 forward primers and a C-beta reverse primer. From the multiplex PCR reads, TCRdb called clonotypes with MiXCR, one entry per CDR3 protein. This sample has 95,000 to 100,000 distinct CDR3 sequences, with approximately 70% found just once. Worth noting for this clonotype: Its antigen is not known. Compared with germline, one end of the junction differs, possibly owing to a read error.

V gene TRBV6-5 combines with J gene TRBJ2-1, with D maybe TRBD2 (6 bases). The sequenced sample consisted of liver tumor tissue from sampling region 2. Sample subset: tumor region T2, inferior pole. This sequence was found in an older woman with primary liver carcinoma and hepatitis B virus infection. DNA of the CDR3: TGTGGCAGCAGTTATTTTGGAGGGGAGAATGAGCTGTTCTTC. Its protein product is CGSSYFGGENELFF.